The clone carrying this TCR beta chain is a singleton in its sample. The data belong to a study of T cell changes during pregnancy in multiple sclerosis. With 7 bases clipped from V and 4 bases from J, the junction kept 4 bases outside the gene matches. The CDR3 has 13 amino acids. Germline assignment: CDR1 MGHRA and CDR2 YSYEKL. The table came from immunoSEQ multiplex PCR; TCRdb's copy has only in-frame clones and leaves some out. The data show roughly 30,000 clones, with more than 70% seen just once and about 5% held by the top ten. J is TRBJ2-3 and V is TRBV4-1, with TRBD2 identical over 8 bases. Sequenced here: CD8+ T cells from peripheral blood mononuclear cells, sampled in the first trimester of pregnancy. This clonotype was sampled from a female donor with multiple sclerosis, enrolled in a pregnancy study. The CDR3 DNA is TGCGCCAGCAAGACCGGGGGGGCAGATACGCAGTATTTT. It encodes CASKTGGADTQYF.